A single sample is the source of the 17 T cell receptor beta chains below, sequenced in a study of blood T cell repertoires in COVID-19. TCRdb's copy holds only in-frame clones and misses some; the assay was immunoSEQ multiplex PCR. The repertoire holds around 170,000 clones, with about 80% as singletons. Material: peripheral blood. The origin of the receptors is a human donor in a cohort sampled during active COVID-19.

The chain is built from TRBV10-1 and TRBJ2-6; perhaps TRBD1 as D (5 bases). Germline V gives CDR1 WNHNN, CDR2 SYGVQD (reference sequence). This CDR3 has 15 residues. Trimming pared 4 bases from V and 0 bases from J, leaving 7 bases between. CDR3 amino acids: CASSADSSGANVLTF. CDR3 bases: TGCGCCAGCAGTGCCGACAGCTCTGGGGCCAACGTCCTGACTTTC.

The V gene is TRBV7-2, the J gene TRBJ2-7, with D hard to call. V was trimmed by 3 bases and J by 3 bases, leaving 12 bases between them. CDR1 and CDR2 (germline): SGHTA, FQGNSA. The CDR3 contains 14 residues. The CDR3 here is CASSFSRYIYEQYF. CDR3 nucleotides: TGTGCCAGCAGCTTCAGCAGGTACATCTACGAGCAGTACTTC. The variable domain in full, completed from reference TRBV7-2 and TRBJ2-7, reads GAGVSQSPSNKVTEKGKDVELRCDPISGHTALYWYRQSLGQGLEFLIYFQGNSAPDKSGLPSDRFSAERTGGSVSTLTIQRTQQEDSAVYLCASSFSRYIYEQYFGPGTRLTVT.

As DNA, the CDR3 is TGTGCCAGCAGCTCGGGACTAGCATGGGGTGAGCAGTTCTTC. This sequence encodes CASSSGLAWGEQFF. This rearrangement joins TRBV7-2 to TRBJ2-1; 9 bases agree with TRBD2. This CDR3 contains 14 residues. Germline V gene sequence: CDR1 SGHTA, CDR2 FQGNSA. The trim removed 4 bases at V and 9 bases at J, leaving 7 bases unmatched. The entire variable domain, with the rest obtained from reference TRBV7-2 and TRBJ2-1, is as follows: GAGVSQSPSNKVTEKGKDVELRCDPISGHTALYWYRQSLGQGLEFLIYFQGNSAPDKSGLPSDRFSAERTGGSVSTLTIQRTQQEDSAVYLCASSSGLAWGEQFFGPGTRLTVL.

This chain connects TRBV7-2 to TRBJ2-2; TRBD2 aligns across 13 bases. Germline CDR1 SGHTA, CDR2 FQGNSA. The CDR3 spans 16 residues. V lost 6 bases and J lost 4; bases outside the gene matches: 5. The CDR3 DNA follows: TGTGCCAGCAGTCCAGGACTAGCGGGAGTCACCGGGGAGCTGTTTTTT. It specifies CASSPGLAGVTGELFF. Full variable domain (missing parts from reference TRBV7-2 and TRBJ2-2): GAGVSQSPSNKVTEKGKDVELRCDPISGHTALYWYRQSLGQGLEFLIYFQGNSAPDKSGLPSDRFSAERTGGSVSTLTIQRTQQEDSAVYLCASSPGLAGVTGELFFGEGSRLTVL.

This chain connects TRBV2 to TRBJ2-7; 8 bases agree with TRBD1. V trimming: 4 bases; J trimming: 2 bases; junction bases outside the gene matches: 4. The germline gives CDR1 SNHLY, CDR2 FYNNEI. This CDR3 is 14 amino acids long. CDR3 coding DNA: TGTGCCAGCAGTGCCGGACAGGGACCCTACGAGCAGTACTTC. Translating it yields CASSAGQGPYEQYF.

This chain uses TRBV4-3 with TRBJ2-7, with unresolved D. Germline CDR1 and CDR2: LGHNA and YSLEER. The CDR3 totals 16 residues. The V end lost 1 base, the J end lost 2 bases, and 15 bases lay between the germline ends. The CDR3 region has the DNA TGCGCCAGCAGCCAAGTCTTCTCCGATAGAACCTACGAGCAGTACTTC. This sequence encodes CASSQVFSDRTYEQYF.

The chain is built from TRBV7-9 and TRBJ1-1, with a possible D match to TRBD1 (6 bases). This CDR3 contains 15 residues. Germline values: CDR1 SEHNR, CDR2 FQNEAQ (reference sequence). The ends were cut back, 1 base at V and 3 bases at J, with 12 bases in the middle. CDR3 bases: TGTGCCAGCAGCTTAGGTCGAGGGGGGGACACTGAAGCTTTCTTT. Protein: CASSLGRGGDTEAFF.

V gene TRBV7-9 combines with J gene TRBJ1-1, with 8 positions matching TRBD1. The V segment lost 5 bases and the J segment 4 bases; nucleotides outside the gene matches: 6. The CDR3 extends over 14 amino acids. Germline CDR1 is SEHNR and CDR2 is FQNEAQ (reference sequence). CDR3 sequence reads: CASSLDRGGTEAFF. DNA of the CDR3: TGTGCCAGCAGCCTAGACAGGGGAGGCACTGAAGCTTTCTTT.

This clone was counted between two and nine times. The V and J genes are TRBV7-3 and TRBJ2-7, with 8 bases lining up with TRBD2. Germline V gives CDR1 SGHTA, CDR2 FQGTGA. V shed 3 bases, J shed 4 bases, and the junction held 5 bases outside the gene matches. The length of the CDR3 is 14 residues. CDR3 loop: CASSFLAGAYEQYF. The CDR3 DNA follows: TGTGCCAGCAGCTTCCTAGCGGGTGCTTACGAGCAGTACTTC.

This clone was seen just once. The chain has TRBV9 and TRBJ2-2, with D maybe TRBD2 (7 bases). This CDR3 spans 18 amino acids. Trimming took off 10 bases at V and 2 bases at J, with 27 bases between the two ends. The germline CDR1 and CDR2 sequences are SGDLS and YYNGEE. CDR3 DNA: TGTGCCCGCTGCGTTGGTGGGGGGGGCGGGGGCAACACCGGGGAGCTGTTTTTT. This encodes CARCVGGGGGGNTGELFF.

This chain joins TRBV19 and TRBJ1-3; D is unresolved. Germline lookup yields CDR1 LNHDA and CDR2 SQIVND (reference sequence). The CDR3 spans 15 residues. V lost 3 bases to trimming and J lost 0 bases, with 9 bases between them. The CDR3, as DNA: TGTGCCAGTAGTATGGGCAGAACCTCTGGAAACACCATATATTTT. Translation: CASSMGRTSGNTIYF.

V gene TRBV6-5 combines with J gene TRBJ1-1; D is unclear. This CDR3 has 14 amino acids. Germline values: CDR1 MNHEY, CDR2 SVGAGI. V was clipped by 6 bases and J by 1 base, with 12 bases between them. The CDR3 nucleotides are TGTGCCAGCAGGGTTGCTGTTAGGAACACTGAAGCTTTCTTT. Its protein product is CASRVAVRNTEAFF.

The chain is built from TRBV11-3 and TRBJ1-1; 7 positions agree with TRBD1. This CDR3 is 15 amino acids long. Germline V gene data show CDR1 as SGHNT and CDR2 as YENEEA. V was clipped by 0 bases and J by 8 bases; unmatched bases: 9. In DNA form, the CDR3 reads TGTGCCAGCAGCTTAGAGGGACAGCCCGGAGAGGAAGCTTTCTTT. This codes for CASSLEGQPGEEAFF. Based on the CDR3 plus reference TRBV11-3 and TRBJ1-1, the full variable domain is EAGVVQSPRYKIIEKKQPVAFWCNPISGHNTLYWYLQNLGQGPELLIRYENEEAVDDSQLPKDRFSAERLKGVDSTLKIQPAELGDSAVYLCASSLEGQPGEEAFFGQGTRLTVV.

Only one count was recorded for this clone. The rearrangement uses TRBV5-1 and TRBJ1-2, with 9 bases matching TRBD1. CDR1 is SGHRS, CDR2 YFSETQ, per germline. The CDR3 sequence is 15 residues long. The trim removed 4 bases at V and 3 bases at J, leaving 7 bases unmatched. CDR3 region: CASSNDRGLHYGYTF. Here the CDR3 DNA reads TGCGCCAGCAGCAACGACAGGGGGTTGCACTATGGCTACACCTTC.

The genes are TRBV9 and TRBJ1-3; D gene unclear. The germline V and J ends were trimmed by 3 bases and 9 bases, with 10 bases remaining between them. This CDR3 is 12 amino acids long. CDR1 SGDLS and CDR2 YYNGEE come from the germline V gene. CDR3 nucleotides: TGTGCCAGCAGCGACCGGGATGCCACCATATATTTT. Amino acid sequence: CASSDRDATIYF.

The genes are TRBV3-1 (or the pseudogene TRBV3-2) and TRBJ2-7, with 13 positions matching TRBD2. The CDR3 extends over 18 amino acids. Germline V lookup: CDR1 LGHDT, CDR2 YNNKEL (reference sequence). J lost 0 bases, V lost 4 bases, and 9 bases had no gene match. CDR3 loop: CASSPTSGGFSSSYEQYF. CDR3 coding DNA: TGTGCCAGCAGCCCGACTAGCGGGGGGTTTTCTAGCTCCTACGAGCAGTACTTC.

This chain uses TRBV5-1 with TRBJ2-7; possible D gene TRBD1, 6 bases. This CDR3 has 12 amino acids. Trimming cost V 4 bases and J 7 bases, with 12 bases left between them. Germline CDR1 reads SGHRS; CDR2 reads YFSETQ. The CDR3 here is CASSQDSREQYF. The CDR3 DNA is TGCGCCAGCAGCCAGGACAGCCGGGAGCAGTACTTC.